The 14 T cell receptor beta chains listed next were all sequenced from one sample in a study of T cell responses to AZD1222 COVID-19 vaccine. Data came from immunoSEQ multiplex PCR; TCRdb stores just in-frame clones and leaves some out. The repertoire consists of around 78,000 clones, with roughly 90% occurring once and the leading ten covering approximately 4.5%. The sequences come from peripheral blood, collected on day 0 of AZD1222 vaccination. The receptors were sampled from an adult in good health.

J is TRBJ1-3 and V is TRBV15; D not resolved. This CDR3 contains 15 residues. Deletions cut 0 bases from V and 0 bases from J, with 6 bases between. Germline lookup yields CDR1 LNHNV and CDR2 YYDKDF (reference sequence). The CDR3 here is CATSRDRVSGNTIYF. CDR3 sequence (DNA): TGTGCCACCAGCAGAGATCGGGTCTCTGGAAACACCATATATTTT.

J is TRBJ2-7 and V is TRBV7-2; TRBD2 matches at 13 bases. The CDR3 contains 19 residues. Trimming removed 4 bases from V and 5 bases from J; junction bases left unmatched: 17. The germline CDR1 and CDR2 sequences are SGHTA and FQGNSA. The CDR3 protein is CASSSPRGTSGNVVHEQYF. DNA of the CDR3: TGTGCCAGCAGCTCCCCCCGGGGGACTAGCGGGAACGTCGTCCACGAGCAGTACTTC.

V usage is TRBV7-3 and J usage is TRBJ2-1, with 7 bases identical to TRBD1. V was pared by 0 bases and J by 5 bases, with 10 bases of the junction left unmatched. The CDR3 contains 17 residues. The germline V gene has CDR1 SGHTA and CDR2 FQGTGA. The CDR3: CASSLTSGGQGDNEQFF. CDR3 coding DNA: TGTGCCAGCAGCTTAACAAGTGGTGGGCAGGGGGACAATGAGCAGTTCTTC.

This chain uses TRBV6-5 with TRBJ2-7; weak D call: TRBD1 (5 bases). From germline, CDR1 is MNHEY and CDR2 SVGAGI. V was cut by 7 bases and J by 2 bases, with 15 bases left in between. The CDR3 has 14 residues. The CDR3 bases are TGTGCCAGCACCGAAGGTAGGGGCCCCTACGAGCAGTACTTC. This sequence encodes CASTEGRGPYEQYF.

The table lists this clone with a count of one. The chain combines TRBV29-1 with TRBJ1-2; 8 bases are shared with TRBD1. This CDR3 region has 11 residues. The trim removed 7 bases at V and 6 bases at J, leaving 4 bases unmatched. Germline assignment: CDR1 SQVTM and CDR2 ANQGSEA. In DNA, the CDR3 is TGCAGCGGTGGGACAGGAGATGGCTACACCTTC. Translated, it gives CSGGTGDGYTF. Together with reference TRBV29-1 and TRBJ1-2, the CDR3 gives the full variable domain: SAVISQKPSRDICQRGTSLTIQCQVDSQVTMMFWYRQQPGQSLTLIATANQGSEATYESGFVIDKFPISRPNLTFSTLTVSNMSPEDSSIYLCSGGTGDGYTFGSGTRLTVV.

The J gene is TRBJ2-2, the V gene TRBV7-2; D is ambiguous. V was clipped by 0 bases and J by 7 bases, with 3 bases between them. Germline loops: CDR1 SGHTA, CDR2 FQGNSA. There are 12 residues in the CDR3. The CDR3 region is CASSLAVGELFF. In DNA, the CDR3 is TGTGCCAGCAGCTTAGCCGTCGGGGAGCTGTTTTTT.

The V call is TRBV7-8, the J call TRBJ2-5, with 7 bases fitting TRBD2. This CDR3 comprises 16 residues. Losses at the gene ends were 7 bases for V and 1 base for J; bases not matched to a gene: 12. Germline CDR1 SGHVS, CDR2 FQNEAQ. The DNA of the CDR3 is TGTGCCAGCACCCCGTGGAGGGAGGGTGTCCAAGAGACCCAGTACTTC. Its translation is CASTPWREGVQETQYF.

The V gene is TRBV19, the J gene TRBJ2-1; 13 positions agree with TRBD2. CDR1 is LNHDA and CDR2 is SQIVND in the germline V gene (reference sequence). The trim removed 3 bases at V and 3 bases at J, leaving 5 bases unmatched. The CDR3 is 17 amino acids. DNA for the CDR3: TGTGCCAGTAGTATGGCACTAGCGGGGGGGCTCTACAATGAGCAGTTCTTC. Residues: CASSMALAGGLYNEQFF. Filled out from reference TRBV19 and TRBJ2-1, the complete variable domain reads DGGITQSPKYLFRKEGQNVTLSCEQNLNHDAMYWYRQDPGQGLRLIYYSQIVNDFQKGDIAEGYSVSREKKESFPLTVTSAQKNPTAFYLCASSMALAGGLYNEQFFGPGTRLTVL.

This chain uses TRBV30 with TRBJ1-5, with D perhaps matching TRBD1 (5 bases). The CDR3 totals 18 residues. Germline values: CDR1 GTSNPN, CDR2 SVGIG (reference sequence). The ends were cut back, 2 bases at V and 1 base at J, with 21 bases in the middle. The CDR3 protein is CAWSWVGGVKGSNQPQHF. In DNA, the CDR3 is TGTGCCTGGAGTTGGGTTGGAGGGGTTAAAGGGAGCAATCAGCCCCAGCATTTT.

The chain couples TRBV3-1 (or the pseudogene TRBV3-2) to TRBJ2-1; TRBD2 aligns across 8 bases. With V trimmed by 4 bases and J by 4 bases, 9 bases remained unmatched. The CDR3 totals 16 residues. The germline V gene has CDR1 LGHDT and CDR2 YNNKEL (reference sequence). Here the CDR3 DNA reads TGTGCCAGCAGCCCCCGGGGGGGCGGGGGGTACAATGAGCAGTTCTTC. Its protein is CASSPRGGGGYNEQFF.

The chain has TRBV7-8 and TRBJ2-1; TRBD2 agrees at 10 bases. The length of the CDR3 is 17 residues. Germline assignment: CDR1 SGHVS and CDR2 FQNEAQ. V trimming: 5 bases; J trimming: 8 bases; junction bases outside the gene matches: 15. The chain's CDR3 is CASSPRPVAGGWDEQFF. The CDR3 DNA follows: TGTGCCAGCAGCCCCCGGCCTGTAGCGGGAGGCTGGGATGAGCAGTTCTTC.

The chain employs TRBV13 and TRBJ2-7, with D perhaps TRBD1 (5 bases). Trimming pared 5 bases from V and 0 bases from J, leaving 17 bases between. Per germline, CDR1 PRHDT and CDR2 FYEKMQ (reference sequence). CDR3 length: 16 amino acids. CDR3 nucleotide sequence: TGTGCCAGCAGCGCAAGACACGGTGGGGCCTCCTACGAGCAGTACTTC. Amino acids: CASSARHGGASYEQYF.

This chain connects TRBV11-3 to TRBJ1-2; tentatively, D is TRBD1 (6 bases). The CDR3 covers 18 residues. The V gene's germline CDR1 is SGHNT and CDR2 YENEEA. V was pared by 0 bases and J by 5 bases, with 22 bases between. The CDR3 spells CASSLEVPGTSFLYGYTF. The CDR3 DNA sequence: TGTGCCAGCAGCTTAGAGGTCCCCGGGACATCTTTTTTGTATGGCTACACCTTC.

The rearrangement joins TRBV9 to TRBJ2-1; D is possibly TRBD2 (5 bases). Trimming removed 4 bases from V and 8 bases from J, with 16 bases in between. This CDR3 contains 14 residues. Germline V CDR1 and CDR2: SGDLS, YYNGEE. The CDR3 loop reads CASSTRTAFDEQFF. DNA of the CDR3: TGTGCCAGCAGCACCCGGACTGCCTTCGATGAGCAGTTCTTC.